These 6 T cell receptor beta chains were all obtained from the same sample, sequenced in a study of metastatic and nonmetastatic thyroid tumors. TCRdb re-called the PCR reads via MiXCR. Of tens of thousands of clones listed, roughly 13% are singletons. Ahead of thyroid surgery, no patient had received treatment of any kind. The sequenced sample was blood. These receptors all stem from a female donor with papillary thyroid cancer or a benign thyroid nodule (not recorded which). Some clones in this sample may be carry-over from other donors' samples.

The sample holds many counts of this clone. Different DNA sequences within this sample yield the same CDR3. This chain uses TRBV3-1 with TRBJ2-1, with 7 bases fitting TRBD2. With V trimmed by 4 bases and J by 1 base, 4 bases remained unmatched. This CDR3 has 15 residues. The germline V gene encodes CDR1 LGHDT and CDR2 YNNKEL (reference sequence). CDR3 residues: CASSPSGGSYNEQFF. CDR3 sequence (DNA): TGTGCCAGCAGCCCCTCCGGGGGGTCCTACAATGAGCAGTTCTTC.

This clone was detected many times. The rearrangement links TRBV14 to TRBJ2-7, with 11 bases that match TRBD2. This CDR3 contains 15 residues. Looked up from germline, CDR1 is SGHDN and CDR2 is FVKESK. Unmatched junction bases numbered 5, after V lost 5 bases and J lost 2 bases. The CDR3 sequence: CASSKRLAGTYEQYF. The CDR3 DNA follows: TGTGCCAGCAGCAAACGACTAGCGGGAACCTACGAGCAGTACTTC. Full variable domain (outside the CDR3, taken from reference TRBV14 and TRBJ2-7): EAGVTQFPSHSVIEKGQTVTLRCDPISGHDNLYWYRRVMGKEIKFLLHFVKESKQDESGMPNNRFLAERTGGTYSTLKVQPAELEDSGVYFCASSKRLAGTYEQYFGPGTRLTVT.

This clone was counted many times. Other nucleotide sequences from this sample produce the same CDR3. This sequence joins TRBV7-3 and TRBJ2-3, with TRBD1 matching 7 bases. V was pared by 0 bases and J by 3 bases, with 3 bases of the junction left unmatched. The CDR3 is made up of 15 amino acids. In germline, CDR1 is SGHTA, CDR2 FQGTGA. The CDR3 loop is CASSLTGQRTDTQYF. The CDR3 bases are TGTGCCAGCAGCTTAACGGGACAGAGGACAGATACGCAGTATTTT. The complete variable domain, with remaining parts taken from reference TRBV7-3 and TRBJ2-3, reads GAGVSQTPSNKVTEKGKYVELRCDPISGHTALYWYRQSLGQGPEFLIYFQGTGAADDSGLPNDRFFAVRPEGSVSTLKIQRTERGDSAVYLCASSLTGQRTDTQYFGPGTRLTVL.

As for this clone: The junction departs from germline at one end; a sequencing error may be responsible. The rearrangement links TRBV2 to TRBJ2-7; possible D gene TRBD2, 6 bases. This CDR3 has 18 residues. The germline gives CDR1 SNHLY, CDR2 FYNNEI. This chain's CDR3 is CASSYGEPKLADEYEQYF. The CDR3 DNA is TGCGCCAGCAGTTATGGGGAACCCAAACTAGCAGATGAATACGAGCAGTACTTC.

This clone showed up many times. The rearrangement links TRBV30 to TRBJ2-1; 11 nucleotides agree with TRBD2. Germline V gene sequence: CDR1 GTSNPN, CDR2 SVGIG (reference sequence). V trimming: 8 bases; J trimming: 5 bases; junction bases outside the gene matches: 5. CDR3 length equals 13 residues. The CDR3 sequence: CARGLAGHNEQFF. The CDR3 DNA reads as TGTGCCCGTGGACTAGCGGGCCACAATGAGCAGTTCTTC.

A note on this clone: Relative to the germline gene, one junction end is altered; a read error may explain this. The V and J genes are TRBV7-8 and TRBJ1-1, with a possible D match to TRBD1 (6 bases). The CDR3 extends over 17 amino acids. Per germline, CDR1 SGHVS and CDR2 FQNEAQ. The CDR3 loop is CANSLVQGMGMNTEAFF. The CDR3 coding sequence is TGTGCCAACAGCTTAGTTCAGGGGATGGGTATGAACACTGAAGCTTTCTTT.